The 15 T cell receptor beta chains listed next were all sequenced from one sample in a study of identical twins. TCRdb ran MiXCR on the 5' RACE reads and lists one entry per CDR3 protein. The profile shows 500,000 to 650,000 distinct CDR3 sequences, about 22% of them singletons. The same sample was also studied in work on yellow fever vaccine responses in identical twins.

Sequenced: CD4+ T cells sorted from blood. The receptors shown here come from a woman younger than 30 in good health.

The chain combines TRBV28 with TRBJ2-6, with unresolved D. This CDR3 is built from 16 residues. The V end lost 5 bases, the J end lost 4 bases, and 15 bases lay between the germline ends. Germline CDR1 is MDHEN and CDR2 is SYDVKM. For the CDR3, the DNA is TGTGCCAGCAGTAGAGACCATGGGCTGGGGGCCAACGTCCTGACTTTC. Amino acids: CASSRDHGLGANVLTF.

This sequence joins TRBV4-2 and TRBJ2-1; the match to TRBD2 covers 8 bases. The CDR3 is 14 residues long. The junction had 4 bases not matched to a gene; V was cut back by 4 bases and J by 5 bases. CDR1 LGHNA and CDR2 YNFKEQ come from the germline V gene. The CDR3 reads CASSPLAGNNEQFF. In DNA, the CDR3 is TGTGCCAGCAGCCCCCTAGCGGGTAACAATGAGCAGTTCTTC.

This clonotype turned up a few times. V and J are TRBV4-1 and TRBJ2-2; the D gene is possibly TRBD2 (6 bases). Deletions cut 6 bases from V and 0 bases from J, with 14 bases between. This CDR3 is 16 amino acids long. CDR1 and CDR2 from the germline V gene are MGHRA and YSYEKL. This chain's CDR3 is CASSEVRGSNTGELFF. The DNA for the CDR3 is TGCGCCAGCAGTGAGGTGCGGGGTTCGAACACCGGGGAGCTGTTTTTT.

The chain combines TRBV5-1 with TRBJ2-1; TRBD1 agrees at 8 bases. V dropped 0 bases and J dropped 5; count of bases not matched to a gene: 1. Germline values: CDR1 SGHRS, CDR2 YFSETQ. The CDR3 length is 14 residues. CDR3 sequence (DNA): TGCGCCAGCAGCTTGGTACAGGGGGACAATGAGCAGTTCTTC. It encodes CASSLVQGDNEQFF.

The chain couples TRBV28 to TRBJ1-4; 9 bases align to TRBD1. With 3 bases clipped from V and 4 bases from J, the junction kept 9 bases outside the gene matches. The germline V gene has CDR1 MDHEN and CDR2 SYDVKM. There are 17 residues in the CDR3. CDR3 DNA sequence: TGTGCCAGCAGTTTTCTCCTCGACAGGGGGTATAATGAAAAACTGTTTTTT. Protein product: CASSFLLDRGYNEKLFF.

This chain uses TRBV3-1 with TRBJ2-1; 9 nucleotides agree with TRBD2. The J segment lost 15 bases and the V segment lost 6 bases, leaving 9 bases of the junction unmatched. The CDR3 has 12 amino acids. Looked up from germline, CDR1 is LGHDT and CDR2 is YNNKEL (reference sequence). CDR3 sequence reads: CASSQTSGRWFF. CDR3 bases: TGTGCCAGCAGTCAAACTAGCGGGCGGTGGTTCTTC.

The chain carries TRBV5-5 and TRBJ2-1; possibly TRBD2 for D (6 bases). The CDR3 is made up of 14 amino acids. CDR1 and CDR2 from the germline V gene are SGHKS and YYEKEE (reference sequence). V was cut by 0 bases and J by 7 bases, with 11 bases left in between. The CDR3 coding sequence is TGTGCCAGCAGCTTGGGTGGGGGGTCGAATGAGCAGTTCTTC. Its protein is CASSLGGGSNEQFF.

A few counts support this clonotype. The chain joins TRBV10-3 to TRBJ1-1, with D perhaps matching TRBD1 (5 bases). The V gene lost 2 bases and the J gene lost 5 bases, with 12 bases spanning the gap. From germline, CDR1 is ENHRY and CDR2 SYGVKD. The CDR3 covers 14 residues. The CDR3 region is CAISEGAGSTEAFF. The CDR3 bases are TGTGCCATCAGTGAGGGGGCTGGGTCAACTGAAGCTTTCTTT.

This clonotype was picked up a small number of times. The chain employs TRBV12-3 or TRBV12-4 and TRBJ2-1; 7 nucleotides line up with TRBD1. CDR3 length: 14 amino acids. The V gene end was trimmed by 5 bases and the J gene end by 5 bases; junction bases not matched to a gene: 6. The CDR3 reads CASSIRQGHNEQFF. As DNA, the CDR3 is TGTGCCAGCAGTATAAGACAGGGCCACAATGAGCAGTTCTTC.

This chain uses TRBV2 with TRBJ2-2, with D possibly being TRBD1 (6 bases). V was cut by 6 bases and J by 4 bases, with 12 bases left in between. This CDR3 is built from 14 residues. The germline gives CDR1 SNHLY, CDR2 FYNNEI. CDR3 sequence reads: CASSDRRGTGELFF. CDR3 nucleotides: TGTGCCAGCAGCGACAGGCGTGGCACCGGGGAGCTGTTTTTT.

The chain has TRBV6-5 and TRBJ2-7, with 8 bases matching TRBD2. The ends lost 5 bases at V and 6 bases at J; junction bases unmatched: 0. Germline assignment: CDR1 MNHEY and CDR2 SVGAGI. The CDR3 is made up of 11 amino acids. CDR3 sequence: CASSRGGEQYV. Written as DNA, the CDR3 is TGTGCCAGCAGTCGGGGGGGCGAGCAGTACGTC.

The gene calls are TRBV6-5 and TRBJ2-7; tentative D call: TRBD2 (6 bases). Germline V gene sequence: CDR1 MNHEY, CDR2 SVGAGI. CDR3 length: 16 amino acids. The V end lost 0 bases, the J end lost 7 bases, and 19 bases lay between the germline ends. The CDR3 bases are TGTGCCAGCAGTTACTCGAGAGGTGCGGGGTCTGTGGAGCAGTACTTC. This sequence encodes CASSYSRGAGSVEQYF.

CDR3 DNA: TGTGCCACCAGCAGAGGTCCTAGCGGGAGTCAGGATGAGCAGTTCTTC. Translated: CATSRGPSGSQDEQFF. J is TRBJ2-1 and V is TRBV15, with TRBD2 matching 10 bases. The V and J ends lost 1 base and 8 bases, in that order; junction bases with no gene match: 8. Germline-derived CDR1 and CDR2 are LNHNV and YYDKDF (reference sequence). The CDR3 runs 16 residues.

A few counts support this clonotype. V gene TRBV19 combines with J gene TRBJ2-1; no definite D call. CDR1 is LNHDA, CDR2 SQIVND, per germline (reference sequence). CDR3 size: 12 residues. Trimming pared 2 bases from V and 5 bases from J, leaving 4 bases between. The CDR3 bases are TGTGCCAGTAGTATACGAAACAATGAGCAGTTCTTC. It specifies CASSIRNNEQFF.

The rearrangement links TRBV7-2 to TRBJ2-2, with a possible D match to TRBD1 (5 bases). The germline gives CDR1 SGHTA, CDR2 FQGNSA. This CDR3 region has 15 residues. The ends were cut back, 4 bases at V and 3 bases at J, with 12 bases in the middle. This chain's CDR3 is CASSSTWTYTGELFF. CDR3 in DNA: TGTGCCAGCAGCTCTACTTGGACATACACCGGGGAGCTGTTTTTT.